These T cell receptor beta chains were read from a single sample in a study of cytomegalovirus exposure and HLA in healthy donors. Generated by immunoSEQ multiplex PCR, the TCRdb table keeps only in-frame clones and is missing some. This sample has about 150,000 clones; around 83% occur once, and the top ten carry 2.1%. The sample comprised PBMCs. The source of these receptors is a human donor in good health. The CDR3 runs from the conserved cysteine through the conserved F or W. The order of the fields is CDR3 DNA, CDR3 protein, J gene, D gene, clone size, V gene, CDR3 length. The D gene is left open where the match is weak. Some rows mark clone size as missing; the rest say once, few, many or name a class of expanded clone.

cdr3_nt: TGTGCCAGCAGTTTGGGGAGTTCAGATACGCAGTATTTT
cdr3_aa: CASSLGSSDTQYF
j_call: TRBJ2-3
d_call: -
clone_size: -
v_call: TRBV27
cdr3_length: 13

cdr3_nt: TGTGCCAGCTTCCGGGACAGGGGGCCCGATGAGCAGTTCTTC
cdr3_aa: CASFRDRGPDEQFF
j_call: TRBJ2-1
d_call: TRBD1
clone_size: -
v_call: TRBV18
cdr3_length: 14

cdr3_nt: TGTGCCAGCTCCCAGGCCACAGATACGCAGTATTTT
cdr3_aa: CASSQATDTQYF
j_call: TRBJ2-3
d_call: -
clone_size: -
v_call: TRBV18
cdr3_length: 12

cdr3_nt: TGTGCCAGCAGTTCACTCAGGACAGGGGGCGGCGAGCAGTACTTC
cdr3_aa: CASSSLRTGGGEQYF
j_call: TRBJ2-7
d_call: TRBD1
clone_size: -
v_call: TRBV27
cdr3_length: 15

cdr3_nt: TGTGCCAGTAGTAATCCTAGCGGGTCCTACGAGCAGTACTTC
cdr3_aa: CASSNPSGSYEQYF
j_call: TRBJ2-7
d_call: TRBD2
clone_size: -
v_call: TRBV19
cdr3_length: 14

cdr3_nt: TGCGCCAGCAGCTCCGGGGGAACTGAAGCTTTCTTT
cdr3_aa: CASSSGGTEAFF
j_call: TRBJ1-1
d_call: -
clone_size: -
v_call: TRBV5-1
cdr3_length: 12

cdr3_nt: TGCGCCAGCAGCTTGAATCCCTTGGGGGGGGCCATCGAGCAGTACTTC
cdr3_aa: CASSLNPLGGAIEQYF
j_call: TRBJ2-7
d_call: -
clone_size: few
v_call: TRBV5-1
cdr3_length: 16

cdr3_nt: TGTGCCAGCAGCACAGGCCTTCGGACTGAAGCTTTCTTT
cdr3_aa: CASSTGLRTEAFF
j_call: TRBJ1-1
d_call: -
clone_size: few
v_call: TRBV6-6
cdr3_length: 13

cdr3_nt: TGTGCCAGCAGCTTAAAGTCTGCGGGGGTAGGCGAGCAGTACTTC
cdr3_aa: CASSLKSAGVGEQYF
j_call: TRBJ2-7
d_call: TRBD2
clone_size: -
v_call: TRBV7-2
cdr3_length: 15

cdr3_nt: TGTGCCAGCAGGTCAATGGCGGGTTCCACTGAAGCTTTCTTT
cdr3_aa: CASRSMAGSTEAFF
j_call: TRBJ1-1
d_call: -
clone_size: -
v_call: TRBV11-2
cdr3_length: 14

cdr3_nt: TGCGCCAGAGGGACTAGCGGGAGAACCGGTACCGGGGAGCTGTTTTTT
cdr3_aa: CARGTSGRTGTGELFF
j_call: TRBJ2-2
d_call: TRBD2
clone_size: -
v_call: TRBV5-1
cdr3_length: 16

cdr3_nt: TGTGCCAGCAAGCGGGTTCTTTCCTCAGATACGCAGTATTTT
cdr3_aa: CASKRVLSSDTQYF
j_call: TRBJ2-3
d_call: -
clone_size: -
v_call: TRBV6-5
cdr3_length: 14

cdr3_nt: TGTGCCGTACAGGGATGGACCGGGGAGCTGTTTTTT
cdr3_aa: CAVQGWTGELFF
j_call: TRBJ2-2
d_call: -
clone_size: -
v_call: TRBV28
cdr3_length: 12

cdr3_nt: TGCAGCGTTGTCAGTGGGGGGAGCTACAATGAGCAGTTCTTC
cdr3_aa: CSVVSGGSYNEQFF
j_call: TRBJ2-1
d_call: -
clone_size: -
v_call: TRBV29-1
cdr3_length: 14

cdr3_nt: TGTGCCAGTAGGGGACGAGGAGCGGGTACGGACGAGCAGTACTTC
cdr3_aa: CASRGRGAGTDEQYF
j_call: TRBJ2-7
d_call: -
clone_size: -
v_call: TRBV19
cdr3_length: 15

cdr3_nt: TGTGCCAGCAGCATTAGCGCCCGCTCCTACAATGAGCAGTTCTTC
cdr3_aa: CASSISARSYNEQFF
j_call: TRBJ2-1
d_call: -
clone_size: -
v_call: TRBV5-4
cdr3_length: 15

cdr3_nt: TGTGCCAGCAGTTTAAGGGGGCTCTACAATGAGCAGTTCTTC
cdr3_aa: CASSLRGLYNEQFF
j_call: TRBJ2-1
d_call: TRBD1
clone_size: -
v_call: TRBV27
cdr3_length: 14

cdr3_nt: TGCGCCAGCAGCCAAGACGATTGGACGGGAGGCTACACCTTC
cdr3_aa: CASSQDDWTGGYTF
j_call: TRBJ1-2
d_call: -
clone_size: -
v_call: TRBV4-1
cdr3_length: 14

cdr3_nt: TGTGCCAGCTCACCACTAGCGGGGGGCACAGATACGCAGTATTTT
cdr3_aa: CASSPLAGGTDTQYF
j_call: TRBJ2-3
d_call: TRBD2
clone_size: -
v_call: TRBV18
cdr3_length: 15

cdr3_nt: TGTGCCAGCACTCCCCCGGGACAGCCCACAGATACGCAGTATTTT
cdr3_aa: CASTPPGQPTDTQYF
j_call: TRBJ2-3
d_call: TRBD1
clone_size: -
v_call: TRBV6-5
cdr3_length: 15

cdr3_nt: TGTGCCAGCAGCTGGACAGGGGCTTTTGGCTACACCTTC
cdr3_aa: CASSWTGAFGYTF
j_call: TRBJ1-2
d_call: TRBD1
clone_size: -
v_call: TRBV5-4
cdr3_length: 13

cdr3_nt: TGTGCCAGCAGCTTCCTGGGGGGGACAACTAATGAAAAACTGTTTTTT
cdr3_aa: CASSFLGGTTNEKLFF
j_call: TRBJ1-4
d_call: -
clone_size: -
v_call: TRBV7-8
cdr3_length: 16